Shown below are 20 T cell receptor beta chains from a single sample sequenced in a study of vaccination and CD4 T cells after COVID-19. For these TCRs, the target antigens are not known. Sequence data for DNA of cultured CD4+ T cells were generated by the Oncomine TCR Beta short-read assay. TCRdb ran MiXCR on the PCR reads and lists one entry per CDR3 protein. Among 13,000 or so distinct CDR3 sequences listed, around 30% were seen once. Indicated treatment: approximately 9-day PBMC culture with coronavirus spike peptide pools or control peptides (ViraFEST assay). Sample: CD4+ T cells from blood, cultured in vitro, taken before SARS-CoV-2 vaccination. The origin of the receptors is a human donor who received a COVID-19 vaccine.

In this sample, this clonotype turned up once. The rearrangement joins TRBV10-3 to TRBJ1-6; no definite D call. Per the germline V gene, CDR1 is ENHRY and CDR2 is SYGVKD. Trimming cost V 0 bases and J 9 bases, with 9 bases left between them. CDR3 length: 14 residues. Written as DNA, the CDR3 is TGTGCCATCAGTGAGTCGAATCGAGTTTCACCCCTCCACTTT. Its protein product is CAISESNRVSPLHF.

The table lists this clonotype with a few counts. V usage is TRBV6-1 and J usage is TRBJ1-4; 8 bases agree with TRBD1. The germline gives CDR1 MNHNS, CDR2 SASEGT. J was trimmed by 8 bases and V by 6 bases; bases with no gene match: 11. The CDR3 contains 15 residues. The CDR3 coding sequence is TGTGCCAGCAGGACCCGCGGACAGGGTCCGGAAAAACTGTTTTTT. Translating it yields CASRTRGQGPEKLFF.

By sample share, this clonotype is medium-sized. The rearrangement joins TRBV21-1 to TRBJ1-5. TRBV21-1 is listed as a pseudogene. This CDR3 contains 16 residues. CDR3 sequence: CASSFMGGDSNQPQHF. CDR3 in DNA: TGTGCCAGCAGCTTCATGGGAGGGGATAGCAATCAGCCCCAGCATTTT.

This clonotype showed up just a few times. V gene TRBV6-1 combines with J gene TRBJ1-2, with 8 bases that match TRBD1. CDR3 length: 15 residues. Germline V gene data show CDR1 as MNHNS and CDR2 as SASEGT. With V trimmed by 6 bases and J by 8 bases, 14 bases remained unmatched. CDR3 region: CASSPDRGIARGYTF. The CDR3 DNA reads as TGTGCCAGCAGCCCCGACAGGGGTATTGCTCGGGGCTACACCTTC.

The chain is built from TRBV6-1 and TRBJ2-7; 10 nucleotides line up with TRBD2. V gave up 6 bases and J gave up 0 bases; unmatched junction bases: 11. The CDR3 contains 17 residues. CDR1 is MNHNS, CDR2 SASEGT, per germline. Here the CDR3 DNA reads TGTGCCAGCAGAGACATTTTAGCGGGGGGAAGCTCCTACGAGCAGTACTTC. Translation gives CASRDILAGGSSYEQYF.

By share, this clonotype counts as medium-sized. The CDR3 bases are TGCAGTGCTAGATATTCTAGCGGGGGGGCAGATACGCAGTATTTT. It yields the protein CSARYSSGGADTQYF. The genes are TRBV20-1 and TRBJ2-3; TRBD2 agrees at 12 bases. The trim removed 2 bases at V and 4 bases at J, leaving 4 bases unmatched. This CDR3 comprises 15 residues. The germline CDR1 and CDR2 sequences are DFQATT and SNEGSKA (reference sequence).

The V and J genes are TRBV20-1 and TRBJ1-6; TRBD1 matches at 9 bases. This CDR3 has 12 amino acids. CDR1 and CDR2 (germline): DFQATT, SNEGSKA (reference sequence). The J segment lost 12 bases and the V segment lost 6 bases, leaving 6 bases of the junction unmatched. CDR3 nucleotide sequence: TGCAGTGCCCGGACAGGGGAGCGACCCCTCCACTTT. This translates into CSARTGERPLHF.

This clonotype was seen only a few times. The V gene is TRBV5-4, the J gene TRBJ1-6, with D perhaps TRBD1 (5 bases). V was clipped by 4 bases and J by 7 bases, with 18 bases between them. Germline V gene data show CDR1 as SGHNT and CDR2 as YYREEE (reference sequence). This CDR3 has 16 residues. The CDR3 DNA reads as TGTGCCAGCAGCATGGGCCGGGCGGGACGAAATTCACCCCTCCACTTT. This codes for CASSMGRAGRNSPLHF.

This clonotype was counted between two and nine times. DNA of the CDR3: TGTGCCAGCAGCCCGGGACTGCTGGAACATGGCTACACCTTC. It codes for CASSPGLLEHGYTF. The V call is TRBV2, the J call TRBJ1-2, with a weak D call TRBD1 (5 bases). V dropped 6 bases and J dropped 6 bases, with 17 bases sitting between them. The CDR3 spans 14 residues. Germline V gives CDR1 SNHLY, CDR2 FYNNEI.

This clonotype was found a few times. The genes are TRBV30 and TRBJ1-6, with 9 bases matching TRBD1. CDR1 is GTSNPN, CDR2 SVGIG, per germline (reference sequence). The CDR3 length is 17 residues. Trimming took 2 bases from V and 10 from J; bases not matched to a gene: 15. CDR3 region: CAWSPTGGVKVRSPLHF. In nucleotides, the CDR3 is TGTGCCTGGAGTCCAACAGGGGGCGTGAAGGTTCGGTCACCCCTCCACTTT. The full variable domain, with the rest looked up from reference TRBV30 and TRBJ1-6, is SQTIHQWPATLVQPVGSPLSLECTVEGTSNPNLYWYRQAAGRGLQLLFYSVGIGQISSEVPQNLSASRPQDRQFILSSKKLLLSDSGFYLCAWSPTGGVKVRSPLHFGNGTRLTVT.

There are a few counts of this clonotype. The rearrangement links TRBV24-1 to TRBJ1-5, with 7 bases fitting TRBD1. V was clipped by 7 bases and J by 4 bases; unmatched bases: 6. The CDR3 runs 14 residues. Germline CDR1 KGHDR, CDR2 SFDVKD. CDR3 sequence reads: CATRVDRANQPQHF. In nucleotides, the CDR3 is TGTGCCACCAGGGTCGACAGGGCTAATCAGCCCCAGCATTTT.

V and J are TRBV6-5 and TRBJ1-2, with D tentatively TRBD1 (6 bases). Deletions cut 0 bases from V and 7 bases from J, with 9 bases between. Germline assignment: CDR1 MNHEY and CDR2 SVGAGI. This CDR3 spans 13 amino acids. CDR3 nucleotides: TGTGCCAGCAGTTACTCAGGGGGTGGTGGCTACACCTTC. Protein: CASSYSGGGGYTF.

V and J are TRBV25-1 and TRBJ2-7; D remains ambiguous. V gave up 0 bases and J gave up 2 bases, with 11 bases separating them. CDR1 and CDR2 from the germline V gene are MGHDK and SYGVNS. This CDR3 has 15 amino acids. CDR3 region: CASSEYWTDTYEQYF. The CDR3 nucleotides read TGTGCCAGCAGTGAATATTGGACCGATACCTACGAGCAGTACTTC.

The chain couples TRBV7-6 to TRBJ1-2; no firm D call. The CDR3 runs to 13 residues. V was clipped by 2 bases and J by 8 bases, with 12 bases between them. Germline assignment: CDR1 SGHVS and CDR2 FNYEAQ. CDR3 coding DNA: TGTGCCAGCAGCTTATATGGGTATCGGGGCTACACCTTC. Amino acid sequence: CASSLYGYRGYTF.

This clonotype was observed a few times. The CDR3 loop reads CSAGLGQGVTEAFF. CDR3 DNA sequence: TGCAGTGCTGGCCTCGGACAGGGGGTCACTGAAGCTTTCTTT. The chain joins TRBV20-1 to TRBJ1-1, with 10 nucleotides matching TRBD1. CDR3 size: 14 residues. CDR1 is DFQATT, CDR2 SNEGSKA, per germline (reference sequence). With 5 bases clipped from V and 4 bases from J, the junction kept 7 bases outside the gene matches.

The CDR3 is CASRQRTGGFDGYTF. DNA of the CDR3: TGTGCCAGCAGGCAACGTACAGGGGGCTTCGATGGCTACACCTTC. V usage is TRBV7-2 and J usage is TRBJ1-2; 9 positions match TRBD1. CDR3 length: 15 residues. After removal of 6 bases from V and 6 bases from J, the junction contained 11 bases not matched to a gene. Germline V gene lookup returns CDR1 SGHTA and CDR2 FQGNSA.

The chain uses TRBV6-1 and TRBJ1-2; D unresolved. The CDR3 runs 15 residues. Trimming stripped 7 bases from V and 0 bases from J, with 15 bases between. The V gene's germline CDR1 is MNHNS and CDR2 SASEGT. In DNA form, the CDR3 reads TGTGCCAGCAAGAAGCCGGGCGATACTAACTATGGCTACACCTTC. Encoded protein: CASKKPGDTNYGYTF.

This clonotype has more than one count but fewer than ten. J is TRBJ1-2 and V is TRBV6-1; possibly TRBD1 for D (5 bases). The CDR3 sequence is 14 residues long. Per the germline V gene, CDR1 is MNHNS and CDR2 is SASEGT. The V end lost 6 bases, the J end lost 8 bases, and 19 bases lay between the germline ends. The CDR3 spells CASSRGTPKGGYTF. The CDR3 DNA reads TGTGCCAGCAGCCGGGGGACCCCGAAGGGAGGCTACACCTTC.

This clonotype was detected only a few times. This chain joins TRBV7-2 and TRBJ1-2, with D perhaps TRBD1 (6 bases). CDR3 size: 14 residues. Germline CDR1 reads SGHTA; CDR2 reads FQGNSA. With 2 bases removed from V and 5 bases from J, the gap between germline ends came to 12 bases. The chain's CDR3 is CASSLRGRGYGYTF. DNA of the CDR3: TGTGCCAGCAGCTTACGGGGGCGCGGGTATGGCTACACCTTC.

J is TRBJ2-7 and V is TRBV15; no reliable D call. The CDR3 runs to 15 residues. Trimming took off 0 bases at V and 2 bases at J, with 11 bases between the two ends. Germline assignment: CDR1 LNHNV and CDR2 YYDKDF (reference sequence). The DNA for the CDR3 is TGTGCCACCAGCAGAGATAAAGGCCTGACCTACGAGCAGTACTTC. Translation gives CATSRDKGLTYEQYF.